The clone carrying this T cell receptor (beta chain) was counted ten times or more. As yet, its antigen is unknown. This record comes from a study of early T cells in non-severe SARS-CoV-2 infection. Study overall: Chains were not paired, and sequencing was done on bulk RNA from unsorted whole blood. Regarding the study as a whole: Using VDJdb, the matching emphasized anti-spike CD8 responses while missing private and CD4 specificities.

Attachment of unique molecular identifiers was made to individual cDNA molecules. TCRdb passed the 5' RACE reads through MiXCR, listing each CDR3 protein once. In the table there are 60,000 or so distinct CDR3 sequences, over 9.5% of which are singletons. There are 17 residues in the CDR3. V gave up 5 bases and J gave up 1 base, with 15 bases separating them. Germline loops: CDR1 SEHNR, CDR2 FQNEAQ (reference sequence). Here the sequenced sample was whole blood, taken at baseline. The sequence was collected from an adult who was a healthcare worker with PCR-confirmed SARS-CoV-2 infection or an uninfected control (not recorded which). V and J are TRBV7-9 and TRBJ2-6; perhaps TRBD1 as D (6 bases). The CDR3 sequence is CASSSWTEVSGANVLTF. CDR3 bases: TGTGCCAGCAGCAGTTGGACAGAGGTATCTGGGGCCAACGTCCTGACTTTC.